This TCR beta chain was documented in a study of control samples from healthy donors and cancer patients. The CDR3 runs 14 residues. Germline V gene data show CDR1 as SGHKS and CDR2 as YYEKEE (reference sequence). V was pared by 1 base and J by 4 bases, with 12 bases between. TCRdb's copy holds only in-frame clones and misses some; the assay was immunoSEQ multiplex PCR. The sample shows fewer than 200,000 clones, roughly 92% of them seen only once. The source of this sequence is a man aged 25 to 40 in good health. The sequenced sample consisted of blood. The rearrangement joins TRBV5-5 to TRBJ2-7; unclear D gene. DNA of the CDR3: TGTGCCAGCAGCTTGACTGGGTTGAGGTACGAGCAGTACTTC. This translates into CASSLTGLRYEQYF. The full variable domain, with the rest looked up from reference TRBV5-5 and TRBJ2-7, is DAGVTQSPTHLIKTRGQQVTLRCSPISGHKSVSWYQQVLGQGPQFIFQYYEKEERGRGNFPDRFSARQFPNYSSELNVNALLLGDSALYLCASSLTGLRYEQYFGPGTRLTVT.